This paragraph covers one TCR beta chain sequence. Generated by immunoSEQ multiplex PCR, the TCRdb table keeps only in-frame clones and is missing some. The table records fewer than 350,000 clones, around 91% of them present only once. Germline loops: CDR1 MNHEY, CDR2 SMNVEV (reference sequence). V lost 0 bases and J 4 bases, leaving 9 bases between the germline ends. This CDR3 has 14 amino acids. These data are taken from a study of blood T cell repertoires in COVID-19. The wider study: T cells, B-cell-depleted T cells, or PBMCs provided the cDNA or gDNA that served as material.

Participants spanned ages about 18 to 100 years and resided in over 20 US areas. The chain links TRBV27 to TRBJ1-2; D perhaps matches TRBD1 (5 bases). Sequenced material: PBMCs or T cells enriched from blood (not recorded which). This TCR was sampled from a woman in her late teens or twenties with acute COVID-19. The CDR3 region has the DNA TGTGCCAGCAGTTTATCGGCCGGGGGCTATGGCTACACCTTC. Translating it yields CASSLSAGGYGYTF.